These 4 T cell receptor beta chains were all obtained from the same sample, sequenced in a study of blood T cell repertoires in COVID-19. Profiling relied on immunoSEQ multiplex PCR, and the TCRdb table lists in-frame clones only, not all of them. This sample yields more than 50,000 clones, of which 90% are seen a single time; just under 8.5% belongs to the top ten. Sequences were obtained from peripheral blood. The receptors were gathered from a woman aged 40 to 50 with active COVID-19.

The sample holds one count of this clone. The rearrangement links TRBV19 to TRBJ2-6; 10 nucleotides match TRBD1. Germline loops: CDR1 LNHDA, CDR2 SQIVND (reference sequence). The length of the CDR3 is 17 residues. V gave up 1 base and J gave up 4 bases; unmatched junction bases: 4. This chain's CDR3 is CASSIAGQGTGANVLTF. CDR3 nucleotide sequence: TGTGCCAGTAGTATAGCGGGACAGGGGACCGGGGCCAACGTCCTGACTTTC.

The chain is built from TRBV11-2 and TRBJ2-1, with 8 positions matching TRBD2. V was pared by 2 bases and J by 9 bases, with 6 bases of the junction left unmatched. Germline values: CDR1 SGHAT, CDR2 FQNNGV. The CDR3 loop spans 14 amino acids. This CDR3 is CASSLTYRGGEQFF. The CDR3 DNA follows: TGTGCCAGCAGCTTAACATATCGGGGGGGTGAGCAGTTCTTC.

The chain joins TRBV4-1 to TRBJ2-3, with 8 nucleotides matching TRBD1. CDR3 length equals 18 residues. Germline V gene lookup returns CDR1 MGHRA and CDR2 YSYEKL. V dropped 3 bases and J dropped 1; count of bases not matched to a gene: 12. CDR3 sequence: CASSHGAQGARGTDTQYF. The CDR3 DNA is TGCGCCAGCAGCCACGGCGCGCAGGGGGCGAGGGGCACAGATACGCAGTATTTT.

CDR3 DNA sequence: TGTGCCAGCAGGCTTATACACCGGGACAGGGGGCTAAGGGGTGAAAAACTGTTTTTT. Protein product: CASRLIHRDRGLRGEKLFF. The chain has TRBV7-2 and TRBJ1-4; 12 positions agree with TRBD1. Trimming cost V 6 bases and J 7 bases; bases outside gene matches: 18. Germline loops: CDR1 SGHTA, CDR2 FQGNSA. This CDR3 spans 19 amino acids.